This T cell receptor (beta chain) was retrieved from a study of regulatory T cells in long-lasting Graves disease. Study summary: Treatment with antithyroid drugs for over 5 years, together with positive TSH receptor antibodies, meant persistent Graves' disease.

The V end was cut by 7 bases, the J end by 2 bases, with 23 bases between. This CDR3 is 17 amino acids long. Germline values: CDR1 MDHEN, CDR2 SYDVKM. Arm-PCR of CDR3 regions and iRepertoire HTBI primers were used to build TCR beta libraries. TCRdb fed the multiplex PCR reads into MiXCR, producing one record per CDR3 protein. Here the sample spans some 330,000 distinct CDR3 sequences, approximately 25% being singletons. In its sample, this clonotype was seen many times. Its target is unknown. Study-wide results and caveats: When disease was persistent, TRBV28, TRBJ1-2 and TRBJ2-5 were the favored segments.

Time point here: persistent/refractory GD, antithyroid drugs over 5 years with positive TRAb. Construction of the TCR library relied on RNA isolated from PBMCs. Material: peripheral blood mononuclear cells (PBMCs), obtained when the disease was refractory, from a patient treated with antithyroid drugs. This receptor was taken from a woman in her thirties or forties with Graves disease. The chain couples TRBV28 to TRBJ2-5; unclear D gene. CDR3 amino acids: CASTFTPPRAVQETQYF. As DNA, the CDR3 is TGTGCCAGCACTTTTACTCCCCCCCGGGCGGTTCAAGAGACCCAGTACTTC.